These 32 T cell receptor beta chains were all obtained from the same sample, sequenced in a study of control samples from healthy donors and cancer patients. Only in-frame clones appear in the TCRdb table, and some are missing; sequencing was by immunoSEQ multiplex PCR. The table has 150,000 to 200,000 clones, nearly 90% seen once. Sequenced: blood. Receptors originate from a woman aged 45 to 65 in good health.

The chain carries TRBV4-1 and TRBJ2-5; TRBD1 matches 9 bases. The CDR3 loop spans 16 amino acids. With 3 bases clipped from V and 4 bases from J, the junction kept 9 bases outside the gene matches. Per germline, CDR1 MGHRA and CDR2 YSYEKL. DNA for the CDR3: TGCGCCAGCAGCCACACACCGGGACAGGGAGCAGAGACCCAGTACTTC. Amino acid sequence: CASSHTPGQGAETQYF.

The rearrangement joins TRBV5-1 to TRBJ1-1; D is uncertain. Trimming removed 0 bases from V and 4 bases from J, with 13 bases in between. This CDR3 has 15 residues. The V gene's germline CDR1 is SGHRS and CDR2 YFSETQ. The CDR3 region is CASSLADYTSTEAFF. DNA for the CDR3: TGCGCCAGCAGCTTGGCCGATTATACGAGCACTGAAGCTTTCTTT.

The chain has TRBV14 and TRBJ2-1; a possible D gene is TRBD2 (6 bases). V was trimmed by 1 base and J by 6 bases, leaving 16 bases between them. Germline-derived CDR1 and CDR2 are SGHDN and FVKESK. The CDR3 has 16 amino acids. The CDR3 DNA reads TGTGCCAGCAGCCAAGGGGGGAGGTTGATCTTCAATGAGCAGTTCTTC. Protein product: CASSQGGRLIFNEQFF.

V is TRBV9 and J is TRBJ1-1; D not resolved. The CDR3 contains 12 residues. Germline lookup yields CDR1 SGDLS and CDR2 YYNGEE. Trimming pared 3 bases from V and 11 bases from J, leaving 14 bases between. The CDR3 DNA follows: TGTGCCAGCAGCGATTGGGAAAGTACGGCTTTCTTT. Its protein is CASSDWESTAFF.

The chain recombines TRBV5-6 with TRBJ2-5; 7 bases are shared with TRBD2. J gave up 4 bases and V 4 bases, and 13 bases lay outside the gene matches. The CDR3 totals 16 residues. Per the germline V gene, CDR1 is SGHDT and CDR2 is YYEEEE. CDR3 loop: CASSQREAGIAETQYF. The DNA of the CDR3 is TGTGCCAGCAGCCAACGGGAAGCGGGAATCGCAGAGACCCAGTACTTC.

This sequence joins TRBV7-2 and TRBJ1-3, with a possible D match to TRBD1 (5 bases). This CDR3 comprises 15 residues. The V end lost 4 bases, the J end lost 0 bases, and 10 bases lay between the germline ends. Germline V gives CDR1 SGHTA, CDR2 FQGNSA. CDR3 nucleotides: TGTGCCAGCAGCTGGGACGCCGACTCTGGAAACACCATATATTTT. Protein: CASSWDADSGNTIYF.

The chain carries TRBV19 and TRBJ2-7; TRBD2 might be the D (6 bases). This CDR3 comprises 14 residues. The V end was cut by 5 bases, the J end by 3 bases, with 14 bases between. Germline CDR1 reads LNHDA; CDR2 reads SQIVND (reference sequence). The CDR3 DNA sequence: TGTGCCAGTAGTGGGATATTGGGAGGCTACGAGCAGTACTTC. This encodes CASSGILGGYEQYF.

The chain recombines TRBV9 with TRBJ2-7, with 9 bases that match TRBD1. Germline loops: CDR1 SGDLS, CDR2 YYNGEE. V lost 4 bases to trimming and J lost 5 bases; unmatched junction nucleotides: 7. The CDR3 spans 14 residues. In DNA form, the CDR3 reads TGTGCCAGCAGCCCCGGGACAGGGAGCCACGAGCAGTACTTC. Translating gives CASSPGTGSHEQYF.

This chain connects TRBV30 to TRBJ2-1, with D uncertain. Per the germline V gene, CDR1 is GTSNPN and CDR2 is SVGIG (reference sequence). CDR3 length: 11 amino acids. V was pared by 5 bases and J by 6 bases, with 8 bases between. The CDR3 loop is CAWGRSNEQFF. In nucleotides, the CDR3 is TGTGCCTGGGGACGCAGCAATGAGCAGTTCTTC.

This sequence joins TRBV4-2 and TRBJ1-4; unclear D gene. The ends were cut back, 0 bases at V and 7 bases at J, with 6 bases in the middle. This CDR3 comprises 13 residues. CDR1 and CDR2 (germline): LGHNA, YNFKEQ. DNA for the CDR3: TGTGCCAGCAGCCAAGATCCGGGTGAAAAACTGTTTTTT. This gives the protein CASSQDPGEKLFF.

V and J are TRBV10-3 and TRBJ1-5, with 10 bases fitting TRBD1. The CDR3 totals 15 residues. CDR1 and CDR2 (germline): ENHRY, SYGVKD. The V gene end was trimmed by 2 bases and the J gene end by 6 bases; junction bases not matched to a gene: 4. This CDR3 is CAISEDRGPSQPQHF. Written as DNA, the CDR3 is TGTGCCATCAGTGAGGACAGGGGGCCCAGTCAGCCCCAGCATTTT.

The chain recombines TRBV4-2 with TRBJ2-5; D is perhaps TRBD2 (6 bases). Germline V gives CDR1 LGHNA, CDR2 YNFKEQ. The CDR3 is 17 residues long. V was cut by 0 bases and J by 1 base, with 15 bases left in between. The DNA for the CDR3 is TGTGCCAGCAGCCAAGATCTGGGGGGACGTTCCCAAGAGACCCAGTACTTC. Encoded protein: CASSQDLGGRSQETQYF.

The chain has TRBV30 and TRBJ1-5; 9 bases line up with TRBD1. V gave up 1 base and J gave up 0 bases; unmatched junction bases: 10. Germline V gives CDR1 GTSNPN, CDR2 SVGIG (reference sequence). There are 18 residues in the CDR3. CDR3 in amino acids: CAWSGGTGRHSSNQPQHF. CDR3 in DNA: TGTGCCTGGAGTGGGGGGACAGGGAGGCATAGTAGCAATCAGCCCCAGCATTTT.

This clone occurred once. The chain recombines TRBV4-2 with TRBJ2-5; TRBD1 matches at 9 bases. The DNA end favors TRBJ2-7, so the J call may be wrong. Germline CDR1 LGHNA, CDR2 YNFKEQ. The CDR3 totals 14 residues. The CDR3 here is CASSQGQGDYEQYF. The CDR3 coding sequence is TGTGCCAGCAGCCAGGGACAGGGAGACTACGAGCAGTACTTC.

With regard to this clone: Compared with germline, one end of the junction differs, possibly owing to a read error. The V gene is TRBV4-2, the J gene TRBJ1-2, with a possible D match to TRBD1 (6 bases). Germline values: CDR1 LGHNA, CDR2 YNFKEQ. The length of the CDR3 is 13 residues. CDR3 DNA: TGTGCCAGCAGCCAGACCGACAGGTACCCCTCCCACTTC. Its translation: CASSQTDRYPSHF.

The sample holds a few counts of this clone. This sequence joins TRBV15 and TRBJ1-5; 8 bases match TRBD1. Germline-derived CDR1 and CDR2 are LNHNV and YYDKDF (reference sequence). The junction had 5 bases not matched to a gene; V was cut back by 0 bases and J by 7 bases. This CDR3 has 15 amino acids. The CDR3 loop reads CATSREGQGGQPQHF. The CDR3 region has the DNA TGTGCCACCAGCAGAGAAGGACAGGGAGGGCAGCCCCAGCATTTT. The whole variable domain, filled in from reference TRBV15 and TRBJ1-5, reads DAMVIQNPRYQVTQFGKPVTLSCSQTLNHNVMYWYQQKSSQAPKLLFHYYDKDFNNEADTPDNFQSRRPNTSFCFLDIRSPGLGDTAMYLCATSREGQGGQPQHFGDGTRLSIL.

The V gene is TRBV12-3 or TRBV12-4, the J gene TRBJ2-7; 7 nucleotides match TRBD2. The CDR3 covers 12 residues. V trimming: 10 bases; J trimming: 2 bases; junction bases outside the gene matches: 5. In DNA form, the CDR3 reads TGTGCCACCGGACTAGGGCCCTACGAGCAGTACTTC. Protein product: CATGLGPYEQYF.

The genes are TRBV4-3 and TRBJ2-2, with D unresolved. V lost 5 bases to trimming and J lost 0 bases, with 19 bases between them. Germline CDR1 LGHNA, CDR2 YSLEER. The CDR3 runs to 18 residues. CDR3 sequence reads: CASSFSAPDGTNTGELFF. The CDR3 DNA is TGCGCCAGCAGCTTTTCTGCCCCCGACGGAACGAACACCGGGGAGCTGTTTTTT.

This chain links TRBV19 with TRBJ1-2; D is perhaps TRBD1 (5 bases). This CDR3 region has 16 residues. From germline, CDR1 is LNHDA and CDR2 SQIVND (reference sequence). Trimming cost V 2 bases and J 2 bases, with 15 bases left between them. CDR3 bases: TGTGCCAGTAGTATAATCGACAGCTCTTCAAACTATGGCTACACCTTC. It codes for CASSIIDSSSNYGYTF.

The chain employs TRBV5-1 and TRBJ2-7; D possibly corresponds to TRBD1 (6 bases). Trimming cost V 4 bases and J 6 bases, with 20 bases left between them. In germline, CDR1 is SGHRS, CDR2 YFSETQ. This CDR3 comprises 15 residues. The CDR3: CASSGSVQGKSEQYF. The CDR3 DNA sequence: TGCGCCAGCAGCGGGTCGGTACAGGGAAAAAGCGAGCAGTACTTC.

This chain joins TRBV11-2 and TRBJ1-1, with no clear D. The germline V and J ends were trimmed by 7 bases and 6 bases, with 15 bases remaining between them. Germline-derived CDR1 and CDR2 are SGHAT and FQNNGV. The CDR3 runs to 13 residues. DNA of the CDR3: TGTGCCAGCACCTTCGGTCGGACTGCTGAAGCTTTCTTT. It translates to CASTFGRTAEAFF.

This clone was detected only a few times. CDR3 in amino acids: CASSLAVRTGLGGYTF. The CDR3 nucleotides read TGTGCCAGCAGCTTGGCAGTACGGACAGGGTTGGGAGGCTACACCTTC. The chain has TRBV5-4 and TRBJ1-2; the match to TRBD1 covers 8 bases. Germline V CDR1 and CDR2: SGHNT, YYREEE (reference sequence). V lost 0 bases, J lost 8 bases, and 12 bases stayed unmatched. CDR3 length: 16 residues.

This rearrangement joins TRBV13 to TRBJ2-3; 8 positions agree with TRBD1. Per the germline V gene, CDR1 is PRHDT and CDR2 is FYEKMQ (reference sequence). V lost 3 bases, J lost 2 bases, and 4 bases stayed unmatched. The length of the CDR3 is 15 residues. DNA for the CDR3: TGTGCCAGCAGCTTCGACAGGGGCCACACAGATACGCAGTATTTT. This codes for CASSFDRGHTDTQYF. The variable domain in full, completed from reference TRBV13 and TRBJ2-3, reads AAGVIQSPRHLIKEKRETATLKCYPIPRHDTVYWYQQGPGQDPQFLISFYEKMQSDKGSIPDRFSAQQFSDYHSELNMSSLELGDSALYFCASSFDRGHTDTQYFGPGTRLTVL.

This chain's CDR3 is CASSQATGESHAFF. CDR3 sequence (DNA): TGTGCCAGCAGCCAAGCGACAGGGGAATCTCATGCTTTCTTT. The chain uses TRBV3-1 (or the pseudogene TRBV3-2) and TRBJ1-1; 8 bases are shared with TRBD1. The CDR3 spans 14 residues. Per germline, CDR1 LGHDT and CDR2 YNNKEL (reference sequence). Unmatched junction bases numbered 9, after V lost 1 base and J lost 11 bases.

The gene calls are TRBV4-1 and TRBJ2-5, with D perhaps TRBD1 (6 bases). Germline CDR1 is MGHRA and CDR2 is YSYEKL. Trimming cost V 4 bases and J 4 bases, with 22 bases left between them. There are 17 residues in the CDR3. In DNA form, the CDR3 reads TGCGCCAGCAGCCCAGGGTTCCTAGGGACATGGGGAGAGACCCAGTACTTC. Translating it yields CASSPGFLGTWGETQYF.

This clone was detected once. The gene calls are TRBV5-6 and TRBJ2-5, with D unresolved. CDR1 and CDR2 (germline): SGHDT, YYEEEE. The V gene lost 0 bases and the J gene lost 0 bases, with 3 bases spanning the gap. The CDR3 covers 13 residues. The CDR3: CASSLADQETQYF. CDR3 DNA: TGTGCCAGCAGCTTGGCGGACCAAGAGACCCAGTACTTC. Based on the CDR3 plus reference TRBV5-6 and TRBJ2-5, the full variable domain is DAGVTQSPTHLIKTRGQQVTLRCSPKSGHDTVSWYQQALGQGPQFIFQYYEEEERQRGNFPDRFSGHQFPNYSSELNVNALLLGDSALYLCASSLADQETQYFGPGTRLLVL.

Concerning this clone itself: A junction boundary mismatches the germline segment, possibly from a read error. The chain is built from TRBV5-1 and TRBJ1-5; tentative D call: TRBD1 (6 bases). This CDR3 has 14 residues. CDR1 SGHRS and CDR2 YFSETQ come from the germline V gene. The CDR3 here is CARSLEGGGEPQHF. The CDR3 bases are TGCGCCCGCAGCTTGGAGGGGGGGGGCGAGCCCCAGCATTTT.

The chain employs TRBV9 and TRBJ1-1, with TRBD1 matching 12 bases. Losses at the gene ends were 0 bases for V and 4 bases for J; bases not matched to a gene: 7. From germline, CDR1 is SGDLS and CDR2 YYNGEE. The CDR3 has 17 amino acids. The CDR3 DNA sequence: TGTGCCAGCAGCGTAGGCGGGACAGGGGGCTCGTTCACTGAAGCTTTCTTT. Amino acid sequence: CASSVGGTGGSFTEAFF.

The chain carries TRBV24-1 and TRBJ2-2; weak D call: TRBD1 (5 bases). The CDR3 is made up of 15 amino acids. Trimming shortened V by 5 bases and J by 0 bases, and 9 bases separated the two germline ends. Germline V gives CDR1 KGHDR, CDR2 SFDVKD. The CDR3 here is CATSGQGANTGELFF. In DNA, the CDR3 is TGTGCCACCAGTGGGCAGGGTGCGAACACCGGGGAGCTGTTTTTT.

This chain links TRBV2 with TRBJ1-4, with TRBD1 as a possible D gene (5 bases). This CDR3 region has 16 residues. Germline V gene sequence: CDR1 SNHLY, CDR2 FYNNEI. Trimming pared 2 bases from V and 7 bases from J, leaving 17 bases between. CDR3 protein: CASSEPGTALGEKLFF. CDR3 nucleotide sequence: TGTGCCAGCAGTGAACCTGGGACTGCTCTAGGTGAAAAACTGTTTTTT.

This clone has a single count. The genes are TRBV7-3 and TRBJ2-3; unclear D gene. This CDR3 is 15 amino acids long. Trimming took 6 bases from V and 3 from J, leaving 16 bases between them. The V gene's germline CDR1 is SGHTA and CDR2 FQGTGA. This CDR3 is CASSRKGRTTDTQYF. The CDR3 DNA is TGTGCCAGCAGTCGAAAGGGTCGAACGACAGATACGCAGTATTTT.

The chain uses TRBV9 and TRBJ1-1; D is ambiguous. The germline CDR1 and CDR2 sequences are SGDLS and YYNGEE. Trimming removed 0 bases from V and 1 base from J, with 4 bases in between. The CDR3 runs to 13 residues. This chain's CDR3 is CASSVGSNTEAFF. In DNA, the CDR3 is TGTGCCAGCAGCGTAGGTTCGAACACTGAAGCTTTCTTT.